The rows below give T cell receptor beta chains drawn from one sample of a study of T-cell memory formation after mild COVID-19. TCRdb redid the calling of the 5' RACE reads with MiXCR, one entry per CDR3 protein. The sample carries roughly 600,000 distinct CDR3 sequences, around 17% recorded once. The sequencing input was PBMCs or a T cell subset sorted from them (not recorded which). The receptors come from an adult woman who had mild COVID-19 (a few samples of this study predate the infection). Cell type and time point are not known. The CDR3 runs from the conserved cysteine through the conserved F or W. A D gene is named only where the DNA matches it firmly. Some rows have no size entry. The others give once, few or many, or a class for an expanded clone.

j_call,v_call,clone_size,d_call,cdr3_nt,cdr3_aa
TRBJ2-3,TRBV12-3/TRBV12-4,few,.,TGTGCCAGCAGCCCTCGGGCCCATGGCACAGATACGCAGTATTTT,CASSPRAHGTDTQYF
TRBJ2-3,TRBV12-3/TRBV12-4,once,.,TGTGCCAGCAGTTCAAGCCGGGGGAGCACAGATACGCAGTATTTT,CASSSSRGSTDTQYF
TRBJ2-1,TRBV7-6,once,.,TGTGCCAGCAGCCCCTCCACTAGCTCCTACAATGAGCAGTTCTTC,CASSPSTSSYNEQFF
TRBJ1-2,TRBV7-2,few,.,TGTGCCACTCCGCTAGAGAGGACCACGAACTATGGCTACACCTTC,CATPLERTTNYGYTF
TRBJ2-7,TRBV5-5,.,.,TGTGCCAGCAGCTTCGGGCAGTCCTCCTACGAGCAGTACTTC,CASSFGQSSYEQYF
TRBJ2-5,TRBV18,.,.,TGTGCCAGCTCACCACCATCCCTCCCGGGGACCCAGTACTTC,CASSPPSLPGTQYF
TRBJ1-3,TRBV7-2,once,TRBD1,TGTGCCAGCAGCTCAGGACAGGGAAGATCTGGAAACACCATATATTTT,CASSSGQGRSGNTIYF
TRBJ1-1,TRBV7-8,few,TRBD1,TGTGCCAGCAGCCTACTAGGGGGCGGCGAGAACACTGAAGCTTTCTTT,CASSLLGGGENTEAFF
TRBJ2-1,TRBV11-3,few,TRBD2,TGTGCCAGTAGGCTAGCGGGAAACAATGAGCAGTTCTTC,CASRLAGNNEQFF
TRBJ1-3,TRBV3-1,.,TRBD1,TGTGCCAGCAGCCGGTGGGACAGGAGCCTCTCTGGAAACACCATATATTTT,CASSRWDRSLSGNTIYF
TRBJ2-1,TRBV25-1,few,TRBD2,TGTGCCATCGGGGGACTACTAGGCTCCTACAATGAGCAGTTCTTC,CAIGGLLGSYNEQFF
TRBJ1-1,TRBV20-1,.,.,TGCAGTGCCGCAGATGACGGGGGGTCGGGGAACACTGAAGCTTTCTTT,CSAADDGGSGNTEAFF
TRBJ2-1,TRBV12-3/TRBV12-4,.,TRBD2,TGTGCCAGCAGTACGCGCGGGAGGAAGTTCTTC,CASSTRGRKFF
TRBJ2-1,TRBV7-2,many,.,TGTGCCAGCAGCTTAGTTTCTGGCAGGGGCTACAATGAGCAGTTCTTC,CASSLVSGRGYNEQFF
TRBJ1-1,TRBV7-8,few,.,TGTGCCAGCACCTTGGCGGGACCTGAAGCTTTCTTT,CASTLAGPEAFF
TRBJ1-1,TRBV5-1,many,TRBD1,TGCGCCAGCAGCCTAGACAGGGGGTACACTGAAGCTTTCTTT,CASSLDRGYTEAFF
TRBJ1-1,TRBV3-1,.,TRBD1,TGTGCCAGCATGGCGACAGGGTTTAACACTGAAGCTTTCTTT,CASMATGFNTEAFF
TRBJ2-7,TRBV4-1,many,.,TGCGCCAGCAGCCAAATGGGCGCAGGGCAAAAGCAGTACTTC,CASSQMGAGQKQYF
TRBJ1-6,TRBV3-1,few,.,TGTGCCAGCAGTCAACTCTCCGGAAGGAATTCACCCCTCCACTTT,CASSQLSGRNSPLHF
TRBJ2-3,TRBV12-5,once,.,TGTGCTAGTCTCGAAGGTACCACAGATACGCAGTATTTT,CASLEGTTDTQYF
TRBJ1-2,TRBV7-9,few,TRBD1,TGTGCCAGCAGCTTAGCGCAGGACAGGGAGACTGGCTACACCTTC,CASSLAQDRETGYTF
TRBJ2-3,TRBV30,.,TRBD2,TGTGCCTGGAGTGTACTGCGGACTAGCGGGAGCACAGATACGCAGTATTTT,CAWSVLRTSGSTDTQYF
TRBJ2-1,TRBV6-5,many,TRBD2,TGTGCCAGCAGTTCTTTAGGCGGGAGCGGGGGGATTACCTCCTACAATGAGCAGTTCTTC,CASSSLGGSGGITSYNEQFF
TRBJ1-6,TRBV6-1,.,.,TGTGCCAGCCGAGAGGGAATGGCTTCACCCCTCCACTTT,CASREGMASPLHF
TRBJ2-1,TRBV12-3/TRBV12-4,few,TRBD2,TGTGCCAGCATACCGGGACTAGCGGGAGATTTATCCTACAATGAGCAGTTCTTC,CASIPGLAGDLSYNEQFF
TRBJ2-1,TRBV24-1,.,.,TGTGCCACCAGTACGCCTTACAATGAGCAGTTCTTC,CATSTPYNEQFF
TRBJ1-2,TRBV5-6,.,TRBD1,TGTGCCAGCAGCCCGGCGCAGGGGGACTATGGCTACACCTTC,CASSPAQGDYGYTF
TRBJ1-3,TRBV18,.,.,TGTGCCAGCTCAAGACAGAGCTCTGGAAACACCATATATTTT,CASSRQSSGNTIYF
TRBJ2-3,TRBV4-1,.,.,TGCGCCAGCAGCCAAGATCGGAAGCAGTATTTT,CASSQDRKQYF
TRBJ1-1,TRBV7-3,.,.,TGTGCCAGCAGCAACGGACCTAACACTGAAGCTTTCTTT,CASSNGPNTEAFF
TRBJ1-5,TRBV27,.,.,TGTGCCAGCAGTTTATCGTCCGGTCATCAGCCCCAGCATTTT,CASSLSSGHQPQHF
TRBJ2-2,TRBV7-3,.,.,TGTGCCAGCAGCTCAGGACCCACCGGGGAGCTGTTTTTT,CASSSGPTGELFF
TRBJ1-6,TRBV9,.,.,TGTGCCAGCAGCGTGGACAGACGGGGGGATTCACCCCTCCACTTT,CASSVDRRGDSPLHF
TRBJ1-5,TRBV6-2/TRBV6-3,.,.,TGTGCCAGCAGAACGGCCGAGGGAACTTATCAGCCCCAGCATTTT,CASRTAEGTYQPQHF
TRBJ2-7,TRBV4-2,.,.,TGTGCCAGCAGCCAAGAAGGAGCGGTCTCCTACGAGCAGTACTTC,CASSQEGAVSYEQYF
TRBJ1-2,TRBV4-1,.,.,TGCGCCAGCAGCCAAGATGGAGGGCGTGATGGCTACACCTTC,CASSQDGGRDGYTF
TRBJ2-1,TRBV20-1,few,TRBD2,TGCAGTGCTAGTTTGCCAGCGGGAGGGCCTGAGCAGTTCTTC,CSASLPAGGPEQFF
TRBJ2-7,TRBV2,few,.,TGTGCCAGCTTTATCATAGGCTACGAGCAGTACTTC,CASFIIGYEQYF
TRBJ2-7,TRBV11-2,.,.,TGTGCCAGCAGCCGGAAAGGGTCCTACGAGCAGTACTTC,CASSRKGSYEQYF
TRBJ2-1,TRBV30,few,TRBD1,TGTGCCTGGGACAAAAGGGACAGGGAGAACAATGAGCAGTTCTTC,CAWDKRDRENNEQFF
TRBJ1-5,TRBV4-1,.,.,TGCGCCAGCAGCCAAGAACCCGGGGTGCGGCAGCCCCAGCATTTT,CASSQEPGVRQPQHF
TRBJ2-4,TRBV29-1,.,.,TGCAGCGTTGGGGAAGCCAAAAACATTCAGTACTTC,CSVGEAKNIQYF
TRBJ2-3,TRBV11-2,.,.,TGTGCCAGCAGCTTAGCCGGACAGCGCACAGATACGCAGTATTTT,CASSLAGQRTDTQYF
TRBJ2-3,TRBV2,.,.,TGTGCCAGCAGCCTAACATTACGCGGGACAGCCCCACGAGATACGCAGTATTTT,CASSLTLRGTAPRDTQYF
TRBJ2-7,TRBV5-1,few,.,TGCGCCAGCAGCTTTCTAGGGGACGGTTACGAGCAGTACTTC,CASSFLGDGYEQYF
TRBJ2-1,TRBV5-6,few,.,TGTGCCAGCAGCTTACAACTCCTAGGCTACAATGAGCAGTTCTTC,CASSLQLLGYNEQFF
TRBJ2-2,TRBV11-2,many,.,TGTGCCAGCAGCTTTGAAAGGGCCGGTACCGGGGAGCTGTTTTTT,CASSFERAGTGELFF
TRBJ2-1,TRBV3-1,.,.,TGTGCCAGCAGCCAAGATCGCAACTCCTACAATGAGCAGTTCTTC,CASSQDRNSYNEQFF
TRBJ2-1,TRBV6-5,few,TRBD2,TGTGCCAGCAGACGGACTAGCACGGATGAGCAGTTCTTC,CASRRTSTDEQFF
TRBJ1-1,TRBV28,.,.,TGTGCCAGCAGTTCCGGGGTAGGGACTGAAGCTTTCTTT,CASSSGVGTEAFF
TRBJ1-2,TRBV30,.,.,TGTGCCTGGAGTGGCTCTAACTATGGCTACACCTTC,CAWSGSNYGYTF
TRBJ2-5,TRBV12-3/TRBV12-4,.,.,TGTGCCAGCAGTTTAGGCGGCGGGAAAGAGACCCAGTACTTC,CASSLGGGKETQYF
TRBJ2-5,TRBV5-5,few,TRBD2,TGTGCCAGCAGCCCACTAGCGGGGTCGGGAGAGACCCAGTACTTC,CASSPLAGSGETQYF
TRBJ1-1,TRBV7-6,.,TRBD1,TGTGCCAGCAGCTTAGTAGCCGGGGTGGAAGGGGGCGGCACTGAAGCTTTCTTT,CASSLVAGVEGGGTEAFF